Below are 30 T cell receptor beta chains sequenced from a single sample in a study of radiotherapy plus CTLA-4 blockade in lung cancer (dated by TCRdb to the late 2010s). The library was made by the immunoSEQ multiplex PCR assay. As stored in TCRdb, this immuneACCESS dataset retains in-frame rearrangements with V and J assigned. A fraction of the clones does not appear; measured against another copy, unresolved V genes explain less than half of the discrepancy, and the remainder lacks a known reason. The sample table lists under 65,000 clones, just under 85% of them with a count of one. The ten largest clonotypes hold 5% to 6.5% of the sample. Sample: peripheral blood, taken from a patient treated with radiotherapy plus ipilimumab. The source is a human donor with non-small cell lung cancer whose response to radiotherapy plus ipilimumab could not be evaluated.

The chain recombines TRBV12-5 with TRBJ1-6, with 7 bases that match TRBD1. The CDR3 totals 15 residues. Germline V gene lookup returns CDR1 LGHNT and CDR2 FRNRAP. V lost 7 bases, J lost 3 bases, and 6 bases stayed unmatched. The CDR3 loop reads CASAFRDSYNSPLHF. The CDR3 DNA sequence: TGTGCTAGTGCTTTCCGGGACAGCTATAATTCACCCCTCCACTTT.

The CDR3 spells CASSTTDRGYGYTF. The CDR3 DNA reads TGTGCCAGCAGCACCACCGACAGGGGCTATGGCTACACCTTC. The V gene is TRBV9, the J gene TRBJ1-2; 8 nucleotides align to TRBD1. CDR1 SGDLS and CDR2 YYNGEE come from the germline V gene. With 4 bases clipped from V and 4 bases from J, the junction kept 6 bases outside the gene matches. The CDR3 consists of 14 residues.

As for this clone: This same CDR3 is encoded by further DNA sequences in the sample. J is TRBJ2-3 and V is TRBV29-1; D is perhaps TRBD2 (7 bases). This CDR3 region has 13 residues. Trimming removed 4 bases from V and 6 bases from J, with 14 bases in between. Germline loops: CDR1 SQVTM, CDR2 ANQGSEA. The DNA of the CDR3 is TGCAGCGTTGTGGGGGGGGCTACGGATACGCAGTATTTT. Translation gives CSVVGGATDTQYF.

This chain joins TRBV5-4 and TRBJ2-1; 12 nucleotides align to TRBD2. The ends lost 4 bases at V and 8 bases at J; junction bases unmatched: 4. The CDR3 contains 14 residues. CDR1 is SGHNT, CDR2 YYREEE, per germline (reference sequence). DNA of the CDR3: TGTGCCAGCAGCCTCCGGACTAGCGGGGATGAGCAGTTCTTC. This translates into CASSLRTSGDEQFF.

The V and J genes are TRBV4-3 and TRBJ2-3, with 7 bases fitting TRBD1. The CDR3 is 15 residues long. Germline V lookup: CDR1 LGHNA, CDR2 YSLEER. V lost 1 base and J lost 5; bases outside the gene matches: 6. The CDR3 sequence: CASSQAGAGGDTQYF. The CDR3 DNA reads TGCGCCAGCAGCCAAGCAGGGGCAGGGGGAGATACGCAGTATTTT.

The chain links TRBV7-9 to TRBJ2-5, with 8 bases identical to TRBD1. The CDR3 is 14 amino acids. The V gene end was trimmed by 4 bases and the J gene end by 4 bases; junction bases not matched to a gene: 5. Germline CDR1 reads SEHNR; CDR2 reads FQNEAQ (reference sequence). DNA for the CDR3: TGTGCCAGCAGCTCCCGACAGGGGCGAGAGACCCAGTACTTC. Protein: CASSSRQGRETQYF.

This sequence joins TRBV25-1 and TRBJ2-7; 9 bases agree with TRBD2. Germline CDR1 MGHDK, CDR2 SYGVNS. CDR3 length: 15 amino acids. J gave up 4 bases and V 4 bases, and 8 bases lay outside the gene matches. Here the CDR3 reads CASSATGLARYEQYF. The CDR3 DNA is TGTGCCAGCAGTGCAACGGGACTAGCCAGGTACGAGCAGTACTTC.

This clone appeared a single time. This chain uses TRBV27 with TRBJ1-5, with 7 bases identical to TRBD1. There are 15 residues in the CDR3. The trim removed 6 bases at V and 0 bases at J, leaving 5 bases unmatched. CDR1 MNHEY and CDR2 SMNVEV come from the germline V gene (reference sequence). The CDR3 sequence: CASRRTGGSNQPQHF. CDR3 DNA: TGTGCCAGCAGAAGGACAGGTGGTAGCAATCAGCCCCAGCATTTT.

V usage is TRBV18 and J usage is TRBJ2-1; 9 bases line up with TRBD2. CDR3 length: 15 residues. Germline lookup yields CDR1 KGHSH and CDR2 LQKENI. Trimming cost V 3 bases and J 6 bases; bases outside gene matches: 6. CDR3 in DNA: TGTGCCAGCTCACCCAGCGGGGGGCGTTTCAATGAGCAGTTCTTC. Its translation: CASSPSGGRFNEQFF.

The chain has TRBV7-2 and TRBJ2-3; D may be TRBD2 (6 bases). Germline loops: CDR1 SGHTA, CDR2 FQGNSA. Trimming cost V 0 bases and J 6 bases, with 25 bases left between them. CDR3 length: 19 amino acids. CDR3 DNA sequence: TGTGCCAGCAGCTTAGCTACAACCCAATCACTAGCCCCGGGGGATACGCAGTATTTT. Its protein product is CASSLATTQSLAPGDTQYF.

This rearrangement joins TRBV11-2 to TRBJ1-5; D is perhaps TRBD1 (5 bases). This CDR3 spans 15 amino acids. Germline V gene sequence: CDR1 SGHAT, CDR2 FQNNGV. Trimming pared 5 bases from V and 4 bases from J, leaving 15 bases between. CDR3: CASSPRGNYNQPQHF. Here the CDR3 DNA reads TGTGCCAGCAGCCCCCGGGGGAACTATAATCAGCCCCAGCATTTT. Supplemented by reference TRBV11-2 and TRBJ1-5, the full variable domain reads EAGVAQSPRYKIIEKRQSVAFWCNPISGHATLYWYQQILGQGPKLLIQFQNNGVVDDSQLPKDRFSAERLKGVDSTLKIQPAKLEDSAVYLCASSPRGNYNQPQHFGDGTRLSIL.

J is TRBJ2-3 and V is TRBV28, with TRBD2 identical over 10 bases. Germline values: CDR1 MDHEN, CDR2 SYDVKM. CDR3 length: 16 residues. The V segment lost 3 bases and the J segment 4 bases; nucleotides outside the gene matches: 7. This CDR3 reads CASSFAPSGSSDTQYF. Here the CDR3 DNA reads TGTGCCAGCAGTTTTGCCCCTAGCGGGAGTTCAGATACGCAGTATTTT.

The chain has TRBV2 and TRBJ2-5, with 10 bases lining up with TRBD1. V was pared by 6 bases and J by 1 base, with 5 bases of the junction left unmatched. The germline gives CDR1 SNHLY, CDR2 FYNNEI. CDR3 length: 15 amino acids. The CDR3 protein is CASRGTGVTQETQYF. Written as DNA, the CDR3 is TGTGCCAGCAGGGGGACAGGGGTTACCCAAGAGACCCAGTACTTC.

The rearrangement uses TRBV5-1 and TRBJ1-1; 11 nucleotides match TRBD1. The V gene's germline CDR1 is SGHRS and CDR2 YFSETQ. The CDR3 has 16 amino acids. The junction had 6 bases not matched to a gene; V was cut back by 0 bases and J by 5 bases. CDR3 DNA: TGCGCCAGCAGCTTGGTTCCGGGGACAGGGGGGACTGAAGCTTTCTTT. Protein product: CASSLVPGTGGTEAFF.

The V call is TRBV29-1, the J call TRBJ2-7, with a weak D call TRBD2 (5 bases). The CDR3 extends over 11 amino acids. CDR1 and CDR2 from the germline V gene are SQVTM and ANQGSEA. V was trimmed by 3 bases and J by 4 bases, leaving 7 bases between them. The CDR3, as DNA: TGCAGCGTTGATACGGGGTACGAGCAGTACTTC. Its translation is CSVDTGYEQYF.

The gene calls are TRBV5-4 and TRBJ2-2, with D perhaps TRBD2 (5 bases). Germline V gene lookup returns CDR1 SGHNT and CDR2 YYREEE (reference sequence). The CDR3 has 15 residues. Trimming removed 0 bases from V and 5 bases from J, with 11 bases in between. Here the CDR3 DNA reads TGTGCCAGCAGCTTGGCTAGCAGGCGAACCGGGGAGCTGTTTTTT. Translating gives CASSLASRRTGELFF.

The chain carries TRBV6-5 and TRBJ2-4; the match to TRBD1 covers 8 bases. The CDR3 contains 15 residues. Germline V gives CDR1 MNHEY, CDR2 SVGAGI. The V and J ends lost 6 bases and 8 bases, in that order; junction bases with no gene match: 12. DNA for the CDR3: TGTGCCAGCAGCCAGTCTGACAGGGGAACGGACATTCAGTACTTC. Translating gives CASSQSDRGTDIQYF.

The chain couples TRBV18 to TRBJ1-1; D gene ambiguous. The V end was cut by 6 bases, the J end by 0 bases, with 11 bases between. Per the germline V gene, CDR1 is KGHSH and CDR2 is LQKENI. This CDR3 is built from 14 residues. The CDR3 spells CASSQSSMNTEAFF. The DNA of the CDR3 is TGTGCCAGCTCTCAAAGCTCTATGAACACTGAAGCTTTCTTT. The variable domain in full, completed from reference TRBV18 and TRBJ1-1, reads NAGVMQNPRHLVRRRGQEARLRCSPMKGHSHVYWYRQLPEEGLKFMVYLQKENIIDESGMPKERFSAEFPKEGPSILRIQQVVRGDSAAYFCASSQSSMNTEAFFGQGTRLTVV.

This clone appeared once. CDR3 in amino acids: CASSEQRFYGYTF. CDR3 DNA sequence: TGTGCCAGCAGCGAGCAACGGTTCTATGGCTACACCTTC. The rearrangement links TRBV6-1 to TRBJ1-2; D is unresolved. Germline values: CDR1 MNHNS, CDR2 SASEGT. The CDR3 runs 13 residues. Trimming cost V 6 bases and J 4 bases, with 12 bases left between them.

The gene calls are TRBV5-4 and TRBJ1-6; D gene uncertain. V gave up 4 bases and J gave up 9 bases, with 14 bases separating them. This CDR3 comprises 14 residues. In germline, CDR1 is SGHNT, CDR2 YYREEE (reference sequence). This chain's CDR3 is CASSPRLAGSPLHF. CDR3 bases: TGTGCCAGCAGCCCTAGACTGGCTGGTTCACCCCTCCACTTT.

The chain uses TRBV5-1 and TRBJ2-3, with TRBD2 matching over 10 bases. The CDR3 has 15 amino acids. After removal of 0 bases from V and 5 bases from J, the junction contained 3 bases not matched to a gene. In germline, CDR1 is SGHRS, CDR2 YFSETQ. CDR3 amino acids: CASSLASGRGDTQYF. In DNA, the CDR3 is TGCGCCAGCAGCTTGGCTAGCGGGAGAGGAGATACGCAGTATTTT.

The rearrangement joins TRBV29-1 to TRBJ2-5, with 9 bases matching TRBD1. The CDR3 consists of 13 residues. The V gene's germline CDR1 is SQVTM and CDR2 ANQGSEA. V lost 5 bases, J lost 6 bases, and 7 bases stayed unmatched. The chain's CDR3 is CSVPGQGGQTQYF. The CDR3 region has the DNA TGCAGCGTTCCGGGACAGGGCGGGCAGACCCAGTACTTC.

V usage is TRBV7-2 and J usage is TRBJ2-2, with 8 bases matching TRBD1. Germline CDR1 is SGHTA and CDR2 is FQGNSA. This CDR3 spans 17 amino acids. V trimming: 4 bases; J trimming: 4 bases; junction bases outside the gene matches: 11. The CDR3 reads CASSSQRTGWGTGELFF. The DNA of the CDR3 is TGTGCCAGCAGCTCCCAAAGGACAGGGTGGGGCACCGGGGAGCTGTTTTTT.

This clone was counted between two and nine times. The CDR3 reads CASSVFRQGMSQPQHF. The CDR3 region has the DNA TGTGCCAGCAGCGTATTTCGACAGGGGATGAGTCAGCCCCAGCATTTT. The chain combines TRBV7-4 with TRBJ1-5; 8 bases are shared with TRBD1. This CDR3 is 16 amino acids long. V dropped 5 bases and J dropped 6; count of bases not matched to a gene: 12. Germline assignment: CDR1 SGHVT and CDR2 SQSDAQ.

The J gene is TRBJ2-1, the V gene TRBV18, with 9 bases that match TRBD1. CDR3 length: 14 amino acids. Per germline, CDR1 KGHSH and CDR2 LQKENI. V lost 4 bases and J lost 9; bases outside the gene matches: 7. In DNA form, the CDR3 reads TGTGCCAGCTCACTCCGACAGGGGGTGCGTGAGCAGTTCTTC. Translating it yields CASSLRQGVREQFF.

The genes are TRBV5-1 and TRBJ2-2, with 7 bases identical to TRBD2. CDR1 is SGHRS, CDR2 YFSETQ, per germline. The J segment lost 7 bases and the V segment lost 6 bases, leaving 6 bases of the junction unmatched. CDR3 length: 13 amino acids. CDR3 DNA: TGCGCCAGCAAGCCGGGGGGAGACGGGGAGCTGTTTTTT. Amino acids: CASKPGGDGELFF.

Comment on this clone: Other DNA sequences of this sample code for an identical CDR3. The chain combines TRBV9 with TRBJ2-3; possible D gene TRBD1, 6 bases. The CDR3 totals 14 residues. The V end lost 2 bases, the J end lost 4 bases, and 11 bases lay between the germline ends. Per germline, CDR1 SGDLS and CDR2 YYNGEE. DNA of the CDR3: TGTGCCAGCAGCGTCCAGACAGGTCCAGATACGCAGTATTTT. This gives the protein CASSVQTGPDTQYF.

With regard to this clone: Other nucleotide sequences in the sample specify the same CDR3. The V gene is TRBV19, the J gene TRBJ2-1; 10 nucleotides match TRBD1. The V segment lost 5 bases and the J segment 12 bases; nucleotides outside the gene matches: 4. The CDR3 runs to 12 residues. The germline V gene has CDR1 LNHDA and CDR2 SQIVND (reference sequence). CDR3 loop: CASSSDRGPQFF. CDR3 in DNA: TGTGCCAGTAGTTCCGACAGGGGGCCGCAGTTCTTC. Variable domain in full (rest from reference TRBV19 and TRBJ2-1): DGGITQSPKYLFRKEGQNVTLSCEQNLNHDAMYWYRQDPGQGLRLIYYSQIVNDFQKGDIAEGYSVSREKKESFPLTVTSAQKNPTAFYLCASSSDRGPQFFGPGTRLTVL.

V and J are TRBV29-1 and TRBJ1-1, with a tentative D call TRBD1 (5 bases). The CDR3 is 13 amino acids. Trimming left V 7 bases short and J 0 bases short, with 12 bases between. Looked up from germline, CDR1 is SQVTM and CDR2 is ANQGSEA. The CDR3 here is CSASDRLNTEAFF. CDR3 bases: TGCAGCGCCAGCGACAGACTGAACACTGAAGCTTTCTTT.

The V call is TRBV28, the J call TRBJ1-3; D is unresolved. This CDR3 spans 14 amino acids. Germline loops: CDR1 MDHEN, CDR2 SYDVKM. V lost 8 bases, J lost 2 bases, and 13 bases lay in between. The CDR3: CASYLPGAGNTIYF. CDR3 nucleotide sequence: TGTGCCAGCTATTTACCCGGGGCTGGAAACACCATATATTTT.